Following are 8 T cell receptor beta chains from one sample sequenced in a study of blood T cell repertoires in COVID-19. Some clones are missing from TCRdb's copy, which holds only in-frame ones; the method was immunoSEQ multiplex PCR. The sample has approximately 200,000 clones; over 70% are singletons. The specimen was PBMCs or T cells enriched from blood (not recorded which). The receptors were sampled from a woman under 40 who had been exposed to COVID-19.

This chain links TRBV7-2 with TRBJ2-7; 9 nucleotides align to TRBD2. CDR1 and CDR2 from the germline V gene are SGHTA and FQGNSA. The junction had 5 bases not matched to a gene; V was cut back by 1 base and J by 4 bases. The CDR3 spans 15 residues. The CDR3 region has the DNA TGTGCCAGCAGCTTAGTTGCGGGAGGGCCTTACGAGCAGTACTTC. As protein: CASSLVAGGPYEQYF.

This chain connects TRBV13 to TRBJ2-1; TRBD1 aligns across 9 bases. V lost 8 bases and J lost 12; bases outside the gene matches: 11. The CDR3 has 13 residues. The germline V gene encodes CDR1 PRHDT and CDR2 FYEKMQ (reference sequence). In DNA form, the CDR3 reads TGTGCCAGCGCCCTACAGGGGGCGAATTTGCAGTTCTTC. Translating gives CASALQGANLQFF.

The rearrangement joins TRBV5-5 to TRBJ2-7, with D uncertain. CDR1 SGHKS and CDR2 YYEKEE come from the germline V gene (reference sequence). The CDR3 contains 14 residues. V was cut by 1 base and J by 0 bases, with 8 bases left in between. The CDR3: CASSLFYSSYEQYF. The CDR3 region has the DNA TGTGCCAGCAGCTTGTTTTACTCCTCCTACGAGCAGTACTTC.

Details on this clone: No conserved phenylalanine or tryptophan ends this CDR3, so it is likely a read error. No DNA is shown, since the ends of the CDR3 on it are uncertain; the CDR3 is the one TCRdb lists. The CDR3 here is CASSVEPRGAHRPSL. The chain joins TRBV9 to TRBJ1-2. Both ends counted, the CDR3 spans 15 residues. The germline V gene has CDR1 SGDLS and CDR2 YYNGEE.

This rearrangement joins TRBV13 to TRBJ1-2; TRBD1 agrees at 10 bases. Germline CDR1 PRHDT, CDR2 FYEKMQ (reference sequence). The J segment lost 4 bases and the V segment lost 3 bases, leaving 5 bases of the junction unmatched. The CDR3 has 15 amino acids. The CDR3 nucleotides are TGTGCCAGCAGCTTGACAGGGGGCGCGGTCTATGGCTACACCTTC. It encodes CASSLTGGAVYGYTF.

The rearrangement uses TRBV11-2 and TRBJ1-1; TRBD1 is a possible D gene (6 bases). V was cut by 7 bases and J by 4 bases, with 16 bases left in between. The length of the CDR3 is 14 residues. The germline CDR1 and CDR2 sequences are SGHAT and FQNNGV. The CDR3 loop is CASNKDRRGTEAFF. The CDR3 coding sequence is TGTGCCAGCAACAAAGACAGGAGAGGCACTGAAGCTTTCTTT.

The gene calls are TRBV5-1 and TRBJ2-1; 10 nucleotides match TRBD2. Germline V lookup: CDR1 SGHRS, CDR2 YFSETQ. CDR3 length equals 15 residues. The junction had 5 bases not matched to a gene; V was cut back by 4 bases and J by 4 bases. In DNA form, the CDR3 reads TGCGCCAGCAGCCCGACTAGCGGGTGGTACAATGAGCAGTTCTTC. This sequence encodes CASSPTSGWYNEQFF.

The V and J genes are TRBV5-4 and TRBJ2-3; 10 bases agree with TRBD2. CDR3 length equals 15 residues. Germline V gives CDR1 SGHNT, CDR2 YYREEE (reference sequence). V lost 4 bases to trimming and J lost 1 base; unmatched junction nucleotides: 3. For the CDR3, the DNA is TGTGCCAGCAGCCCTGGGACTAGCGGCACAGATACGCAGTATTTT. Translation: CASSPGTSGTDTQYF.